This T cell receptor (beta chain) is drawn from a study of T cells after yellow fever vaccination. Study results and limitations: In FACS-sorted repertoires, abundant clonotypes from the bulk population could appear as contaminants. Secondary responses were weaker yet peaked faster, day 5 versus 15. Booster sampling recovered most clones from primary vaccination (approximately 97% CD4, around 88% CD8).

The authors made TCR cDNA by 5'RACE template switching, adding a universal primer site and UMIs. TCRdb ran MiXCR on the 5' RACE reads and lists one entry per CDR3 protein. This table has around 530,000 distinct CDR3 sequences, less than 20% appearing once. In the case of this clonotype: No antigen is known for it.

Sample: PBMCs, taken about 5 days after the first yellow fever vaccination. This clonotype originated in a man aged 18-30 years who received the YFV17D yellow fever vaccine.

The CDR3 loop is CASSLETGYNGYTF. The CDR3 region has the DNA TGTGCCAGCAGCTTAGAGACAGGGTATAATGGCTACACCTTC. J is TRBJ1-2 and V is TRBV13; 7 nucleotides match TRBD1. The germline V gene has CDR1 PRHDT and CDR2 FYEKMQ (reference sequence). Trimming at V came to 1 base and at J to 6 bases, leaving 5 bases not matched to a gene. CDR3 length: 14 residues. The complete variable domain, with remaining parts taken from reference TRBV13 and TRBJ1-2, reads AAGVIQSPRHLIKEKRETATLKCYPIPRHDTVYWYQQGPGQDPQFLISFYEKMQSDKGSIPDRFSAQQFSDYHSELNMSSLELGDSALYFCASSLETGYNGYTFGSGTRLTVV.